The rows below give T cell receptor beta chains drawn from one sample of a study of OX40 agonist ivuxolimab in advanced cancers. Using immunoSEQ multiplex PCR, the repertoire was profiled, and TCRdb retains in-frame clones only, with some absent. The profile covers about 51,000 clones, with 80% to 85% appearing a single time and less than 4% taken by the ten largest. The input for sequencing was CD4+ or CD8+ T cells sorted from blood, taken in a trial of the OX40 agonist ivuxolimab. The receptor source for this set is an adult with an advanced solid tumor such as melanoma, head and neck, liver or kidney cancer. Each CDR3 is given with its conserved first and last residue. The order of the fields is V gene, J gene, CDR3 protein.

v_gene: TRBV12-5
j_gene: TRBJ1-5
CDR3aa: CASGLVQGAGQPQHF

v_gene: TRBV5-1
j_gene: TRBJ2-7
CDR3aa: CASSLEIRGDEQYF

v_gene: TRBV7-2
j_gene: TRBJ2-5
CDR3aa: CASSLEVQETQYF

v_gene: TRBV5-1
j_gene: TRBJ1-6
CDR3aa: CASSLGAGGNNLPLHF

v_gene: TRBV19
j_gene: TRBJ1-5
CDR3aa: CASSIEHSNQPQHF

v_gene: TRBV5-5
j_gene: TRBJ2-7
CDR3aa: CASSLEVGTGEQYF

v_gene: TRBV6-5
j_gene: TRBJ2-3
CDR3aa: CASNRPGLGTQYF

v_gene: TRBV7-8
j_gene: TRBJ2-2
CDR3aa: CASSLVGTTNTGELFF

v_gene: TRBV4-3
j_gene: TRBJ1-2
CDR3aa: CASSQAIAGANYGYTF

v_gene: TRBV5-4
j_gene: TRBJ1-5
CDR3aa: CASRSTGSHESNQPQHF

v_gene: TRBV5-1
j_gene: TRBJ2-1
CDR3aa: CASSFGGQMNEQFF

v_gene: TRBV9
j_gene: TRBJ2-5
CDR3aa: CASSEGLAGAQETQYF

v_gene: TRBV7-2
j_gene: TRBJ2-5
CDR3aa: CASSLDISGGPYQETQYF

v_gene: TRBV7-3
j_gene: TRBJ2-2
CDR3aa: CASREQGNTGELFF

v_gene: TRBV5-1
j_gene: TRBJ2-5
CDR3aa: CASSLGGVQETQYF

v_gene: TRBV29-1
j_gene: TRBJ2-1
CDR3aa: CSAALGLGHDEQFF

v_gene: TRBV6-5
j_gene: TRBJ1-3
CDR3aa: CASSSPGASGNTIYF

v_gene: TRBV2
j_gene: TRBJ2-3
CDR3aa: CASEYVDTQYF

v_gene: TRBV18
j_gene: TRBJ2-7
CDR3aa: CASSLGQAEQYF

v_gene: TRBV2
j_gene: TRBJ2-7
CDR3aa: CASSETGRVTYEQYF

v_gene: TRBV5-1
j_gene: TRBJ2-3
CDR3aa: CASSLQLAGSTDTQYF

v_gene: TRBV7-3
j_gene: TRBJ2-7
CDR3aa: CASSSQAGGSYEQYF

v_gene: TRBV6-5
j_gene: TRBJ1-5
CDR3aa: CASSYGQGGWPQHF

v_gene: TRBV9
j_gene: TRBJ2-6
CDR3aa: CASSVGPTAYSGANVLTF